This TCR beta chain was recorded in a study of cytomegalovirus exposure and HLA in healthy donors. As to this clone: Its antigen is not identified.

Study-level results: The study listed approximately 160 cytomegalovirus-associated TCR beta chains.

Researchers ran the PCR with 60 Vbeta and 13 Jbeta primers. Assay used: immunoSEQ multiplex PCR; TCRdb lists only in-frame clones, some missing. Among around 100,000 clones listed, 67% were seen once. The material sequenced was PBMCs. The origin of this receptor is a man aged 25 to 45 in good health and CMV-seronegative.

In DNA form, the CDR3 reads TGTGCCAGCAGCTCCGTGACTAGCGGGGAACCGTATGAGCAGTTCTTC. Its protein is CASSSVTSGEPYEQFF. V and J are TRBV7-6 and TRBJ2-1, with 11 bases identical to TRBD2. The V segment lost 4 bases and the J segment 8 bases; nucleotides outside the gene matches: 10. The CDR3 spans 16 residues. CDR1 is SGHVS and CDR2 is FNYEAQ in the germline V gene.